A selection of T cell receptor beta chains follows, all from one sample in a study of sequential checkpoint blockade in melanoma. Produced via immunoSEQ multiplex PCR; TCRdb's table is partial and in-frame only. The sample consists of 7,000 or so clones, roughly 22% of them appearing once. The sample in question was tumor tissue (inferred from file names), obtained from a patient given nivolumab and ipilimumab in sequence. The receptors here all came from a human donor with melanoma. Each CDR3 is given with its conserved first and last residue. A D gene is named only where the DNA matches it firmly. Expanded clones are given a class, and other clones once, few, many or no size at all.

d_call j_call v_call clone_size cdr3_nt cdr3_aa
TRBD1 TRBJ2-1 TRBV10-3 few TGTGCCATCAGTGAGAGGGAGACAGGGCTGGATGAGCAGTTCTTC CAISERETGLDEQFF
- TRBJ2-3 TRBV19 - TGTGCCAGTGGAGTCCAGGGGTATACGCAGTATTTT CASGVQGYTQYF
TRBD1 TRBJ2-7 TRBV11-3 medium-sized TGTGCCAGCAGCGCCGGGACAGGGATGTCCTACGAGCAGTACTTC CASSAGTGMSYEQYF
TRBD2 TRBJ2-5 TRBV5-1 - TGCGCCAGCAGCTTGTCTAGCGGGGGGGCCGGAAAGACCCAGTACTTC CASSLSSGGAGKTQYF
- TRBJ2-7 TRBV7-1 few TGTGCCAGCAGCCCTACCGGGACAAACCCCTACGAGCAGTACTTC CASSPTGTNPYEQYF
- TRBJ1-1 TRBV6-8 - TGTGCCAGCAGTCCCTACTTGAACACTGAAGCTTTCTTT CASSPYLNTEAFF
- TRBJ1-2 TRBV6-8 many TGTGCCAGCCATATGGGAGATAACTATGGCTACACCTTC CASHMGDNYGYTF
- TRBJ2-1 TRBV5-1 few TGCGCCAGCAGGCTCGGCGGGGGCAATTACAATGAGCAGTTCTTC CASRLGGGNYNEQFF
- TRBJ2-3 TRBV7-2 few TGTGCCAGCAGCTTAGCGAATATGGATACGCAGTATTTT CASSLANMDTQYF
- TRBJ1-1 TRBV6-8 - TGTGCCAGCAGTGGAATCGTGTTGAACACTGAAGCTTTCTTT CASSGIVLNTEAFF
- TRBJ1-5 TRBV6-8 - TGTGCCAGCAGTGACTCCGGCAGGACCATTAGCAATCAGCCCCAGCATTTT CASSDSGRTISNQPQHF
- TRBJ1-1 TRBV11-3 medium-sized TGTGCCAGCAGCTTACGACGGGGAGGGAGGGGGGACACTGAAGCTTTCTTT CASSLRRGGRGDTEAFF
TRBD2 TRBJ2-2 TRBV18 - TGTGCCAGCTCACCACCGTACGGGGGGGCCAGCACCGGGGAGCTGTTTTTT CASSPPYGGASTGELFF
- TRBJ2-5 TRBV6-8 - TGTGCCAGCACCCTGTCGGGGGGCGCCGAGACCCAGTACTTC CASTLSGGAETQYF
TRBD2 TRBJ2-3 TRBV6-8 medium-sized TGTGCCAGCAGTTCGGGACTAGCGGGGGGGCCCGATACGCAGTATTTT CASSSGLAGGPDTQYF
- TRBJ1-3 TRBV29-1 - TGCAGCGCTGGGACTTCAGGAAACACCATATATTTT CSAGTSGNTIYF
- TRBJ1-5 TRBV10-3 - TGTGCCATCAGTGAGATCGGGGTAGGTCAGCCCCAGCATTTT CAISEIGVGQPQHF
- TRBJ1-5 TRBV28 - TGTGCCAGCAGTCACGGGTTAATCGTGCCCCAGCATTTT CASSHGLIVPQHF
TRBD1 TRBJ2-3 TRBV9 few TGTGCCAGCAGCGTAGGAGTAGGGGGCGCCTCAGATACGCAGTATTTT CASSVGVGGASDTQYF
TRBD2 TRBJ2-5 TRBV11-3 few TGTGCCAGCAGCTTAGTCCCTAGCGGGGGGGTAAAGACCCAGTACTTC CASSLVPSGGVKTQYF